This entry lists 13 T cell receptor beta chains sequenced from one sample in a study of blood T cell repertoires in COVID-19. Some clones are missing from TCRdb's copy, which holds only in-frame ones; the method was immunoSEQ multiplex PCR. The table lists 250,000 to 350,000 clones, around nine tenths of them singletons. Sequences were obtained from peripheral blood. These receptors were obtained from a woman in her twenties or thirties with COVID-19, enrolled during active disease.

The chain recombines TRBV27 with TRBJ2-5; 8 nucleotides match TRBD1. The CDR3 covers 14 residues. Trimming at V came to 6 bases and at J to 7 bases, leaving 10 bases not matched to a gene. Germline loops: CDR1 MNHEY, CDR2 SMNVEV (reference sequence). CDR3 DNA sequence: TGTGCCAGCAGCCTGGGACAGGTCCGGGGGACCCAGTACTTC. Translation gives CASSLGQVRGTQYF.

The chain carries TRBV10-3 and TRBJ1-3; D is uncertain. V was pared by 8 bases and J by 0 bases, with 11 bases between. Germline-derived CDR1 and CDR2 are ENHRY and SYGVKD. The CDR3 is 14 residues long. CDR3 protein: CAISQRFSGNTIYF. Written as DNA, the CDR3 is TGTGCCATCTCCCAGCGATTCTCTGGAAACACCATATATTTT.

In this sample, this clone turned up once. The chain combines TRBV21-1 with TRBJ1-5. TRBV21-1 is classified as a pseudogene. The CDR3 is 15 residues long. CDR3 DNA sequence: TGTGCCAGCAGCAACAAGCGGGATAGCAATCAGCCCCAGCATTTT. Translating gives CASSNKRDSNQPQHF.

This clone was picked up one time. CDR3 sequence reads: CASSLSFRVSPLHF. The CDR3 nucleotides read TGTGCCAGCAGTTTGAGCTTCAGGGTTTCACCCCTCCACTTT. The genes are TRBV28 and TRBJ1-6; a weak D match, TRBD1 (5 bases). CDR1 and CDR2 from the germline V gene are MDHEN and SYDVKM. Between the trimmed V and J ends, which lost 3 bases and 9 bases, there was a span of 12 bases. The CDR3 contains 14 residues.

The chain carries TRBV7-9 and TRBJ2-3; D is possibly TRBD2 (5 bases). The V gene lost 7 bases and the J gene lost 0 bases, with 8 bases spanning the gap. Germline V gene lookup returns CDR1 SEHNR and CDR2 FQNEAQ (reference sequence). The CDR3 spans 13 residues. CDR3 nucleotides: TGTGCCAGCATCACGGGGAGCACAGATACGCAGTATTTT. It yields the protein CASITGSTDTQYF.

Remarks on this clone: The sample carries other DNA sequences with the same CDR3. The chain employs TRBV19 and TRBJ1-1; 7 bases are shared with TRBD1. The CDR3 totals 13 residues. Per the germline V gene, CDR1 is LNHDA and CDR2 is SQIVND (reference sequence). The J segment lost 3 bases and the V segment lost 6 bases, leaving 4 bases of the junction unmatched. The CDR3 DNA is TGTGCCAGTAGCCAACAGGGGTACACTGAAGCTTTCTTT. Its translation: CASSQQGYTEAFF.

The gene calls are TRBV9 and TRBJ2-3; D may be TRBD2 (5 bases). The ends were cut back, 2 bases at V and 0 bases at J, with 10 bases in the middle. The CDR3 is made up of 15 amino acids. Germline CDR1 reads SGDLS; CDR2 reads YYNGEE. The CDR3 loop reads CASSVDSASTDTQYF. For the CDR3, the DNA is TGTGCCAGCAGCGTGGACTCTGCTAGCACAGATACGCAGTATTTT.

V usage is TRBV5-1 and J usage is TRBJ2-7; 7 bases agree with TRBD1. This CDR3 is built from 17 residues. CDR1 SGHRS and CDR2 YFSETQ come from the germline V gene. Trimming cost V 1 base and J 2 bases; bases outside gene matches: 12. The CDR3 bases are TGCGCCAGCAGCTTGTTACCTCCGGTGCAGGGGGCCTACGAGCAGTACTTC. Its protein product is CASSLLPPVQGAYEQYF.

The chain links TRBV15 to TRBJ2-1; TRBD2 aligns across 7 bases. V lost 3 bases, J lost 7 bases, and 15 bases stayed unmatched. The CDR3 runs to 17 residues. Germline V CDR1 and CDR2: LNHNV, YYDKDF (reference sequence). This CDR3 reads CATSRLGLVRRENEQFF. DNA for the CDR3: TGTGCCACCAGCAGGCTCGGACTAGTTCGACGGGAAAATGAGCAGTTCTTC. Full variable domain (rest looked up from reference TRBV15 and TRBJ2-1): DAMVIQNPRYQVTQFGKPVTLSCSQTLNHNVMYWYQQKSSQAPKLLFHYYDKDFNNEADTPDNFQSRRPNTSFCFLDIRSPGLGDTAMYLCATSRLGLVRRENEQFFGPGTRLTVL.

The chain joins TRBV7-8 to TRBJ2-1; tentative D call: TRBD1 (6 bases). This CDR3 has 15 amino acids. With 5 bases removed from V and 0 bases from J, the gap between germline ends came to 11 bases. The germline CDR1 and CDR2 sequences are SGHVS and FQNEAQ. CDR3: CASSPRGSSYNEQFF. Here the CDR3 DNA reads TGTGCCAGCAGCCCTAGGGGGAGCTCCTACAATGAGCAGTTCTTC.

This chain uses TRBV5-1 with TRBJ2-7, with TRBD2 identical over 7 bases. The germline CDR1 and CDR2 sequences are SGHRS and YFSETQ. The CDR3 has 13 amino acids. Trimming removed 1 base from V and 3 bases from J; junction bases left unmatched: 1. The CDR3 sequence is CASSLSSGYEQYF. Here the CDR3 DNA reads TGCGCCAGCAGCTTGTCTAGCGGCTACGAGCAGTACTTC.

The chain joins TRBV5-4 to TRBJ2-7, with TRBD1 as a possible D gene (5 bases). Trimming removed 3 bases from V and 2 bases from J, with 15 bases in between. The CDR3 is 15 residues long. Looked up from germline, CDR1 is SGHNT and CDR2 is YYREEE (reference sequence). CDR3 nucleotides: TGTGCCAGCAGCTGGGGCCCTGCCTCGACCTACGAGCAGTACTTC. Translating gives CASSWGPASTYEQYF.

This chain joins TRBV3-1 (or the pseudogene TRBV3-2) and TRBJ2-3, with D possibly matching TRBD1 (6 bases). CDR3 length equals 19 residues. The germline gives CDR1 LGHDT, CDR2 YNNKEL (reference sequence). The V gene lost 2 bases and the J gene lost 1 base, with 22 bases spanning the gap. The CDR3 DNA reads as TGTGCCAGCAGCCAAAGCGAGCGGTCCAGAGGGGGTGGCACAGATACGCAGTATTTT. Translating it yields CASSQSERSRGGGTDTQYF.